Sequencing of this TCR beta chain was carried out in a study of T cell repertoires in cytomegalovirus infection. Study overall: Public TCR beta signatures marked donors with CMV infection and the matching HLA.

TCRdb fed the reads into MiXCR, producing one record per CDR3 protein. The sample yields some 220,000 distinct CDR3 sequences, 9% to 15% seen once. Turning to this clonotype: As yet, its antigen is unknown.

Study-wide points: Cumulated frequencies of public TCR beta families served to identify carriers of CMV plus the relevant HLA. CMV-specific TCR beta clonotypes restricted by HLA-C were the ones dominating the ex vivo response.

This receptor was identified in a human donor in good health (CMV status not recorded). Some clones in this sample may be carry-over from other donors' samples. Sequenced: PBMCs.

DNA for the CDR3: TGTGCCTCACAGGGGGGTACCACAGATACGCAGTATTTT. Amino acids: CASQGGTTDTQYF. The chain uses TRBV30 and TRBJ2-3, with TRBD1 matching over 8 bases. V was pared by 7 bases and J by 2 bases, with 5 bases of the junction left unmatched. Germline V gives CDR1 GTSNPN, CDR2 SVGIG (reference sequence). CDR3 length: 13 amino acids.